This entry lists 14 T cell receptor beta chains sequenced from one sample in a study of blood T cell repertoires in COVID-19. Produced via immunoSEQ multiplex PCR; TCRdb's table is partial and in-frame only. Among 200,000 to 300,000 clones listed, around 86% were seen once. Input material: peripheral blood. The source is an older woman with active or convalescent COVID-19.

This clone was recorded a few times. In DNA, the CDR3 is TGTGCCAGCAGTGGCGATAGCAATCAGCCCCAGCATTTT. Its protein is CASSGDSNQPQHF. The chain is built from TRBV2 and TRBJ1-5; unclear D gene. CDR1 and CDR2 (germline): SNHLY, FYNNEI. V was pared by 4 bases and J by 0 bases, with 4 bases between. The length of the CDR3 is 13 residues.

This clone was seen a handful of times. The CDR3 reads CASSTGEPQHF. Written as DNA, the CDR3 is TGTGCCAGCAGCACAGGGGAGCCCCAGCATTTT. V usage is TRBV6-6 and J usage is TRBJ1-5, with TRBD1 matching 7 bases. Germline trimming cut 6 bases from V and 8 bases from J; bases unmatched to any gene: 1. Germline V gene sequence: CDR1 MNHNY, CDR2 SVGAGI (reference sequence). The CDR3 runs 11 residues.

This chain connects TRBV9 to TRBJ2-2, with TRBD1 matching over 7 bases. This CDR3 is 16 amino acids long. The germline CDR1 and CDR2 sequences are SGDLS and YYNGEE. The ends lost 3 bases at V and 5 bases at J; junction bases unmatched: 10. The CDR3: CASSGQGQWETGELFF. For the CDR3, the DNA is TGTGCCAGCAGCGGACAGGGACAGTGGGAGACCGGGGAGCTGTTTTTT.

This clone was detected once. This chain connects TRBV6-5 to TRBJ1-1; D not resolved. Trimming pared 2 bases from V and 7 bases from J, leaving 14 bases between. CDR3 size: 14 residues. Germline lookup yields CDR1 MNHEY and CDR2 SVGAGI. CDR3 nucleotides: TGTGCCAGCAGTTACCCTAACCCGAGTAGTGAAGCTTTCTTT. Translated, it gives CASSYPNPSSEAFF.

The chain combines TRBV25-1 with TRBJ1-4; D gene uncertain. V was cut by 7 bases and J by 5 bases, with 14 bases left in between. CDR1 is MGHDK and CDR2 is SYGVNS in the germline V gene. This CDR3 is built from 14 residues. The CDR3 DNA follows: TGTGCCAGCACCCGGGGTAGAGCGAATGAAAAACTGTTTTTT. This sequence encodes CASTRGRANEKLFF.

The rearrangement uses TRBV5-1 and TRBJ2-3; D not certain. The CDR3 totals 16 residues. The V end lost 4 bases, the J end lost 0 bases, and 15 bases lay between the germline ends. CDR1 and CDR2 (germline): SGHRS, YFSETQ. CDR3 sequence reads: CASSPTTSTSTDTQYF. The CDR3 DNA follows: TGCGCCAGCAGCCCCACCACCTCAACTAGCACAGATACGCAGTATTTT.

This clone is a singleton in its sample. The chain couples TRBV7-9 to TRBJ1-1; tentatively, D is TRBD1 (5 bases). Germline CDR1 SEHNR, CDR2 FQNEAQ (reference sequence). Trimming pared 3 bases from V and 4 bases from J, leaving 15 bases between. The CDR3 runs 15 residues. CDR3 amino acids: CASSFSSGQGTEAFF. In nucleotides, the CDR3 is TGTGCCAGCAGCTTTTCTTCGGGTCAGGGCACTGAAGCTTTCTTT.

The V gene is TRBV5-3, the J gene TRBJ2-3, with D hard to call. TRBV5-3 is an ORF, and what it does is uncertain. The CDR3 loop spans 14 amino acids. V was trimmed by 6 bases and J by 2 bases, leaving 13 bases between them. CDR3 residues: CARTASPPTDTQYF. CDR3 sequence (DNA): TGTGCCAGAACCGCCAGTCCACCCACAGATACGCAGTATTTT.

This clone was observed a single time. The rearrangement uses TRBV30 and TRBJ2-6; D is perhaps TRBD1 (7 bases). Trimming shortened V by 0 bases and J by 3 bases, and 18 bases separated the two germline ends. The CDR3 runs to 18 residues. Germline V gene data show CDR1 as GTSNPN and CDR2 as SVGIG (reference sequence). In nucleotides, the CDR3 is TGTGCCTGGAGTGTTGGAGCAGGGGGGCTATATGGGGCCAACGTCCTGACTTTC. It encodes CAWSVGAGGLYGANVLTF. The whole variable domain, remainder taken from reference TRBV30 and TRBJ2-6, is SQTIHQWPATLVQPVGSPLSLECTVEGTSNPNLYWYRQAAGRGLQLLFYSVGIGQISSEVPQNLSASRPQDRQFILSSKKLLLSDSGFYLCAWSVGAGGLYGANVLTFGAGSRLTVL.

The CDR3 DNA reads TGTGCCATCAGAACCACAGTATCCCACGAGCAGTACTTC. It encodes CAIRTTVSHEQYF. The genes are TRBV10-3 and TRBJ2-7; D unclear. CDR1 ENHRY and CDR2 SYGVKD come from the germline V gene. The CDR3 is made up of 13 amino acids. Trimming pared 6 bases from V and 5 bases from J, leaving 14 bases between.

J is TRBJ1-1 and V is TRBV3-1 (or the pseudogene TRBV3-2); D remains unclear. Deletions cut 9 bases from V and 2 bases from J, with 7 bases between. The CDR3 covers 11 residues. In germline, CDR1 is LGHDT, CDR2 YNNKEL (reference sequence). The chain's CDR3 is CASGDNTEAFF. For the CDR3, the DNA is TGTGCCAGTGGAGATAACACTGAAGCTTTCTTT.

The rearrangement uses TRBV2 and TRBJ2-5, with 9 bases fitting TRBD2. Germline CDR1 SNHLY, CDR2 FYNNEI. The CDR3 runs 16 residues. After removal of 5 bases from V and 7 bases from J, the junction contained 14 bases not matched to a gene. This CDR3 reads CASSPWASGDQATQYF. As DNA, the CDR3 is TGTGCCAGCAGTCCCTGGGCTAGCGGGGATCAGGCGACCCAGTACTTC.

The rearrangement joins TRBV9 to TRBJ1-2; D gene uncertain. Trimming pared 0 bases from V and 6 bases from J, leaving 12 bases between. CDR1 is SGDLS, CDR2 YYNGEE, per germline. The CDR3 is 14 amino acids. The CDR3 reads CASSVVAGINGYTF. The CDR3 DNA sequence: TGTGCCAGCAGCGTAGTAGCCGGGATTAATGGCTACACCTTC.

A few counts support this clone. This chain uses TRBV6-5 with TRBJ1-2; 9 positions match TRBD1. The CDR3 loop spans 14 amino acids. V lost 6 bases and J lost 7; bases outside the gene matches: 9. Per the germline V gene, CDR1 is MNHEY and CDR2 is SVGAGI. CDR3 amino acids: CASRLTGGDSGYTF. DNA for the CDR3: TGTGCCAGCAGGCTGACAGGGGGTGATTCTGGCTACACCTTC.